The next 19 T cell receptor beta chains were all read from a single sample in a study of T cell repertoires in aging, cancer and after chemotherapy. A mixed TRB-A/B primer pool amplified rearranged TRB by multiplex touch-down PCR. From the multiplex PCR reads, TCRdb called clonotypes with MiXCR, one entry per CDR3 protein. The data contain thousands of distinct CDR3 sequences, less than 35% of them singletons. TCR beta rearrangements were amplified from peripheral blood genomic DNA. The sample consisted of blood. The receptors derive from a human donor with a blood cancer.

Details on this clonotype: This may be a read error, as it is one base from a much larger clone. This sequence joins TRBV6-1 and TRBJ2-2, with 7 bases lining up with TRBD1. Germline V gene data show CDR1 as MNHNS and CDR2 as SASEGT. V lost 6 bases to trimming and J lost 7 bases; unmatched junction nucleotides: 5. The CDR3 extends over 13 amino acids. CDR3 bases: TGTGCCAGCAGCGCCAACAGGGGCGGGGAGCTGTTTTTT. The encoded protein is CASSANRGGELFF.

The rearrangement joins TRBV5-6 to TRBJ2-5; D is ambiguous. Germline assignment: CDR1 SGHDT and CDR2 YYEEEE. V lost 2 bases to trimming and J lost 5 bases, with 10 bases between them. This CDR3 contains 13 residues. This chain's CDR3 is CASSLNNEETQYF. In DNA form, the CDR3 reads TGTGCCAGCAGCTTAAATAACGAGGAGACCCAGTACTTC.

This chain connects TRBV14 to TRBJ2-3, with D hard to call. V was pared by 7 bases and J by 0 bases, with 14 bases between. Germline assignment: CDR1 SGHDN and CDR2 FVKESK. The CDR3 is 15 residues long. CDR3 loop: CASITPQTSTDTQYF. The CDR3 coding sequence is TGTGCCAGCATTACCCCCCAAACTAGCACAGATACGCAGTATTTT.

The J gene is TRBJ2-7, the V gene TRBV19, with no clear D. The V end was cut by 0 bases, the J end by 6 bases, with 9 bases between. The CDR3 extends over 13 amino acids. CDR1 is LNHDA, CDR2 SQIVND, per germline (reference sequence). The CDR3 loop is CASSIDFQREQYF. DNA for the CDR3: TGTGCCAGTAGTATAGATTTCCAGCGCGAGCAGTACTTC. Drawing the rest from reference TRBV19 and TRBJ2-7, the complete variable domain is DGGITQSPKYLFRKEGQNVTLSCEQNLNHDAMYWYRQDPGQGLRLIYYSQIVNDFQKGDIAEGYSVSREKKESFPLTVTSAQKNPTAFYLCASSIDFQREQYFGPGTRLTVT.

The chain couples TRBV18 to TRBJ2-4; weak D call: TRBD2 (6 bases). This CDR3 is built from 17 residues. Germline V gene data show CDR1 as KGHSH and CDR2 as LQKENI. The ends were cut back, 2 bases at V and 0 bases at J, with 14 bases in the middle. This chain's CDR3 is CASSPGEGLGAKNIQYF. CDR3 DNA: TGTGCCAGCTCACCAGGAGAGGGACTCGGAGCCAAAAACATTCAGTACTTC.

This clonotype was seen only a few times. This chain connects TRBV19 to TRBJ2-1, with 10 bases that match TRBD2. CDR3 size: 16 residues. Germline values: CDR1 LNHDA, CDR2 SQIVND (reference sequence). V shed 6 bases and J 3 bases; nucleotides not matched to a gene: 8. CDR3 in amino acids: CASRDLASGGYNEQFF. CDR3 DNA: TGTGCCAGTAGAGATCTGGCTAGCGGGGGCTACAATGAGCAGTTCTTC.

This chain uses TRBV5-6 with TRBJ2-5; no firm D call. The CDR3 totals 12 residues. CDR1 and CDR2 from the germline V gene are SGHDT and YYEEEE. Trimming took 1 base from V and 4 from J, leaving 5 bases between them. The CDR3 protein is CASSLWGETQYF. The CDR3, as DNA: TGTGCCAGCAGCTTGTGGGGAGAGACCCAGTACTTC.

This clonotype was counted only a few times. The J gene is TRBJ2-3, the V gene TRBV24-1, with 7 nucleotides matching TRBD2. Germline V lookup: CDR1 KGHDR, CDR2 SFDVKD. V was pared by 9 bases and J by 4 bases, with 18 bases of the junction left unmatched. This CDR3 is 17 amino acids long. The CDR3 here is CATGRRAGSGTADTQYF. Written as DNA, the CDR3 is TGTGCCACCGGGCGACGGGCGGGGAGCGGGACGGCAGATACGCAGTATTTT.

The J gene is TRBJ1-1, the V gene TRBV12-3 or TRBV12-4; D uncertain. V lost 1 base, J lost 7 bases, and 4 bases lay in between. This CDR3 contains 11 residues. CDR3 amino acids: CASSLVDEAFF. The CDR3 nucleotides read TGTGCCAGCAGTTTAGTCGATGAAGCTTTCTTT.

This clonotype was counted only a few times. In nucleotides, the CDR3 is TGTGCCATCAGTGAGGGTGGTACAGATACCTACGAGCAGTACTTC. Translation: CAISEGGTDTYEQYF. The rearrangement uses TRBV10-3 and TRBJ2-7, with D unclear. The CDR3 totals 15 residues. V was trimmed by 2 bases and J by 2 bases, leaving 13 bases between them. CDR1 and CDR2 from the germline V gene are ENHRY and SYGVKD.

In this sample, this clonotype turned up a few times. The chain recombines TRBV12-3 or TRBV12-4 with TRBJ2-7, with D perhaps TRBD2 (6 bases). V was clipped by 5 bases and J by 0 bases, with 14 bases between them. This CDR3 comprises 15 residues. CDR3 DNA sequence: TGTGCCAGCAGTCCGCAGGGACTCATCTCCTACGAGCAGTACTTC. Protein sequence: CASSPQGLISYEQYF.

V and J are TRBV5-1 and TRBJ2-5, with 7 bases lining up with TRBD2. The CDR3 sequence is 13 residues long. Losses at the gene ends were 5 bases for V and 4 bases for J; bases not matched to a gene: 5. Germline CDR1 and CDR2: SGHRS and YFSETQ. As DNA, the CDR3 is TGCGCCAGCAGGGGCGGGAGAGGAGAGACCCAGTACTTC. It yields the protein CASRGGRGETQYF. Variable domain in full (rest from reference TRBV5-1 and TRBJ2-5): KAGVTQTPRYLIKTRGQQVTLSCSPISGHRSVSWYQQTPGQGLQFLFEYFSETQRNKGNFPGRFSGRQFSNSRSEMNVSTLELGDSALYLCASRGGRGETQYFGPGTRLLVL.

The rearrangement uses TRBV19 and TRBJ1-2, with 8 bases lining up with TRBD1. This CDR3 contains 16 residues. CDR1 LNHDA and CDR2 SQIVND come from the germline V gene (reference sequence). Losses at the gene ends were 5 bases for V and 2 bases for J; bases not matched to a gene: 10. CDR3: CASSHAGTGKNYGYTF. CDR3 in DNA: TGTGCCAGTAGTCATGCCGGGACAGGAAAGAACTATGGCTACACCTTC.

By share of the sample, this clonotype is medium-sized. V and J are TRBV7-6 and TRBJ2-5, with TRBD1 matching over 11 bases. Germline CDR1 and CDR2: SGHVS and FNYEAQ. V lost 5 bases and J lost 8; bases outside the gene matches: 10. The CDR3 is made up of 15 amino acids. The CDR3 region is CASSIGQGAVGTQYF. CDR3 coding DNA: TGTGCCAGCAGCATTGGACAGGGGGCGGTCGGCACCCAGTACTTC. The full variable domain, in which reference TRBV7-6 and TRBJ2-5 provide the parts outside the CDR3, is GAGVSQSPRYKVTKRGQDVALRCDPISGHVSLYWYRQALGQGPEFLTYFNYEAQQDKSGLPNDRFSAERPEGSISTLTIQRTEQRDSAMYRCASSIGQGAVGTQYFGPGTRLLVL.

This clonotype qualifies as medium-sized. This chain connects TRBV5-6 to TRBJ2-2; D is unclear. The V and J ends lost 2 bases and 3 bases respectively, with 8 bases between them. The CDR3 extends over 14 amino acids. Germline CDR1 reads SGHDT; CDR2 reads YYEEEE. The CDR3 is CASSLPGDTGELFF. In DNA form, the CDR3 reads TGTGCCAGCAGCTTACCTGGGGACACCGGGGAGCTGTTTTTT.

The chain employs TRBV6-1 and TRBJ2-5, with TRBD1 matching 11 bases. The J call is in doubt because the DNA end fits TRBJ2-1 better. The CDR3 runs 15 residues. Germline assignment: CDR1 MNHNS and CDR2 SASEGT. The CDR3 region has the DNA TGTGCCAGCAGGACCGGGACAGGGGGCTACAATGAGCAGTTCTTC. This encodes CASRTGTGGYNEQFF.

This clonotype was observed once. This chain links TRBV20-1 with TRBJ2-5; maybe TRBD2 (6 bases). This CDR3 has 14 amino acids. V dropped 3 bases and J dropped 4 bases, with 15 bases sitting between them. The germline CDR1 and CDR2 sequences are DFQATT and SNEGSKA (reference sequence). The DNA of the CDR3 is TGCAGTGCTAGCGTGGCGGGGAACGGAGAGACCCAGTACTTC. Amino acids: CSASVAGNGETQYF.

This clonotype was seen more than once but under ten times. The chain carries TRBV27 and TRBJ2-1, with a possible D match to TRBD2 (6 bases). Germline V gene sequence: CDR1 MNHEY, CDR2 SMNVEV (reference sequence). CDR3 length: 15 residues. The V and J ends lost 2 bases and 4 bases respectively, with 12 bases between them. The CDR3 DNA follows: TGTGCCAGCAGTTTAGAACTAGCCCCTTACAATGAGCAGTTCTTC. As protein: CASSLELAPYNEQFF.

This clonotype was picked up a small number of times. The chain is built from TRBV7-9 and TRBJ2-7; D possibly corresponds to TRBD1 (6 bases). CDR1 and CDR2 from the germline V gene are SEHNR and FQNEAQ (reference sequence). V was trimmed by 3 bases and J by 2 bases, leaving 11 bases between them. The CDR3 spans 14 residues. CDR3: CASSFPGQPYEQYF. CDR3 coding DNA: TGTGCCAGCAGCTTTCCAGGACAGCCCTACGAGCAGTACTTC.